The subject of this entry is one T cell receptor beta chain. The antigen remains unidentified. These data belong to a study of T cells after yellow fever vaccination. TCRdb recomputed calls from the 5' RACE reads with MiXCR, one row per CDR3 protein. The data show a few hundred thousand distinct CDR3 sequences, around an eighth seen once. This CDR3 region has 14 residues. CDR1 is SGHRS and CDR2 is YFSETQ in the germline V gene. J gave up 4 bases and V 2 bases, and 4 bases lay outside the gene matches. Study-level findings and limits: CD4 and CD8 compartments shared a small share of clonotypes. Abundant bulk-population clonotypes could contaminate the FACS-sorted repertoires.

V usage is TRBV5-1 and J usage is TRBJ1-2, with 8 nucleotides matching TRBD1. This sample comprised CD4+ T cells sorted from PBMCs, obtained 15 days after the yellow fever booster vaccination. This TCR came from a man aged 18-30 years who received the YFV17D yellow fever vaccine. Here the CDR3 DNA reads TGCGCCAGCAGCTTTGCAGGGGGCCTCTATGGCTACACCTTC. It yields the protein CASSFAGGLYGYTF.